Listed below are T cell receptor beta chains from one sample, sequenced in a study of regulatory T cells in long-lasting Graves disease. Each CDR3 protein is one row after TCRdb ran MiXCR on the multiplex PCR reads. Of hundreds of thousands of distinct CDR3 sequences listed, roughly 16% are singletons. This same sample was also taken into another study, of T cells in Graves' hyperthyroidism and ophthalmopathy.

This material consisted of peripheral blood mononuclear cells (PBMCs), taken at new diagnosis, from a patient treated with antithyroid drugs. The origin of the receptors is a woman under 40 with Graves disease. The CDR3 runs from the conserved cysteine through the conserved F or W. A D gene is named only where the DNA matches it firmly. Part of the rows lack a size; the others show once, few, many or a class for expanded clones.

J | size | V | D | CDR3 | DNA
TRBJ2-3 | NA | TRBV20-1 | NA | CSARRVDTQYF | TGCAGTGCTAGACGGGTGGATACGCAGTATTTT
TRBJ2-5 | NA | TRBV20-1 | TRBD2 | CSARRPGLAGTQETQYF | TGCAGTGCTAGAAGGCCGGGACTAGCGGGCACACAAGAGACCCAGTACTTC
TRBJ1-1 | NA | TRBV20-1 | NA | CSASDTISYLTEAFF | TGCAGTGCTAGTGATACCATTTCGTACCTTACTGAAGCTTTCTTT
TRBJ2-5 | few | TRBV7-7 | NA | CASSLDRAGRETQYF | TGTGCTAGCAGCTTAGACAGGGCGGGACGGGAGACCCAGTACTTC
TRBJ2-7 | NA | TRBV18 | TRBD1 | CASSPTQHAGGEQYF | TGTGCCAGCTCACCAACGCAGCATGCAGGGGGCGAGCAGTACTTC
TRBJ2-1 | NA | TRBV7-9 | TRBD2 | CASSLYAAGGGHEQFF | TGTGCCAGCAGCTTATATGCCGCCGGGGGGGGCCATGAGCAGTTCTTC
TRBJ2-3 | NA | TRBV19 | NA | CASSIEISTDTQYF | TGTGCCAGTAGTATAGAGATTAGCACAGATACGCAGTATTTT
TRBJ2-3 | NA | TRBV6-1 | TRBD1 | CASRKSRGQGTDTQYF | TGTGCCAGCAGGAAGTCTAGGGGACAGGGCACAGATACGCAGTATTTT
TRBJ2-7 | many | TRBV28 | TRBD1 | CASSSADRDSYEQYF | TGTGCCAGCAGTTCCGCGGACAGGGACTCCTACGAGCAGTACTTC
TRBJ2-7 | few | TRBV20-1 | NA | CSAIRDTHEQYF | TGCAGTGCTATAAGGGATACCCACGAGCAGTACTTC
TRBJ1-1 | NA | TRBV7-2 | NA | CASSEGGPIQFGTEAFF | TGTGCCAGCAGCGAAGGGGGACCGATCCAATTCGGTACTGAAGCTTTCTTT
TRBJ1-2 | NA | TRBV5-6 | NA | CASSFGRGYYGYTF | TGTGCCAGCAGCTTTGGCAGGGGATACTATGGCTACACCTTC
TRBJ1-3 | many | TRBV19 | NA | CASSTADGNTIYF | TGTGCCAGTAGTACAGCAGACGGAAACACCATATATTTT
TRBJ2-1 | NA | TRBV7-3 | TRBD2 | CASSLTGGRIYNEQFF | TGTGCCAGCAGCTTAACAGGCGGGAGGATCTACAATGAGCAGTTCTTC
TRBJ1-4 | many | TRBV6-5 | NA | CASSYDGLGTGSGGF | TGTGCCAGCAGTTACGACGGCCTTGGGACTGGCAGCGGGGGTTTT
TRBJ2-5 | NA | TRBV20-1 | TRBD1 | CSARATPGQGFEETQYF | TGCAGTGCTAGAGCCACCCCGGGACAGGGGTTCGAAGAGACCCAGTACTTC
TRBJ1-1 | many | TRBV19 | NA | CASTETGRRTEAFF | TGTGCCAGTACCGAAACAGGGCGCCGGACTGAAGCTTTCTTT
TRBJ2-1 | few | TRBV7-6 | TRBD1 | CASSRDRGLRSEQFF | TGTGCCAGCAGCCGGGACAGGGGGCTTAGGAGTGAGCAGTTCTTC
TRBJ1-1 | many | TRBV28 | NA | CASSNTKTLNTEAFF | TGTGCCAGCAGTAACACTAAGACACTGAACACTGAAGCTTTCTTT
TRBJ1-4 | NA | TRBV6-2/TRBV6-3 | TRBD1 | CASGDRAEKLFF | TGTGCCAGCGGGGACAGGGCTGAAAAACTGTTTTTT
TRBJ1-1 | many | TRBV12-3/TRBV12-4 | TRBD1 | CASSLWQGEAFF | TGTGCCAGCAGTTTATGGCAGGGGGAGGCTTTCTTT
TRBJ2-7 | NA | TRBV10-3 | TRBD1 | CAISGGQSYEQYF | TGTGCCATCAGTGGGGGACAGTCATACGAGCAGTACTTC
TRBJ2-7 | NA | TRBV27 | NA | CATGRSSSYEQYF | TGTGCTACGGGGAGGTCAAGCTCCTACGAGCAGTACTTC
TRBJ1-2 | NA | TRBV19 | NA | CASSIQGYDGYTF | TGTGCCAGTAGTATACAGGGTTATGATGGCTACACCTTC
TRBJ2-7 | many | TRBV27 | NA | CASGPGQGYEQYF | TGTGCCAGCGGACCAGGGCAGGGGTACGAGCAGTACTTC
TRBJ2-2 | few | TRBV12-3/TRBV12-4 | NA | CASKAGLNTGELFF | TGTGCCAGTAAGGCGGGACTGAACACCGGGGAGCTGTTTTTT
TRBJ1-5 | many | TRBV19 | NA | CASSKSGQPQHF | TGTGCCAGTAGTAAGTCTGGTCAGCCCCAGCATTTT
TRBJ2-5 | NA | TRBV28 | NA | CASRPGGTQETQYF | TGTGCCAGCAGGCCGGGCGGGACCCAAGAGACCCAGTACTTC
TRBJ1-5 | many | TRBV28 | NA | CASSPRGPILQPQHF | TGTGCCAGCAGCCCTAGAGGACCAATCCTTCAGCCCCAGCATTTT
TRBJ2-1 | few | TRBV3-1 | TRBD2 | CASSQDLLAGGLEQFF | TGTGCCAGCAGCCAAGATCTACTAGCGGGAGGATTGGAGCAGTTCTTC
TRBJ1-5 | few | TRBV4-1 | NA | CASSQDTGGGNQPQHF | TGCGCCAGCAGCCAAGATACTGGGGGGGGAAATCAGCCCCAGCATTTT
TRBJ2-7 | many | TRBV2 | TRBD1 | CASSEERGPSYEQYF | TGTGCCAGCAGTGAAGAAAGGGGGCCCTCCTACGAGCAGTACTTC
TRBJ1-1 | NA | TRBV5-4 | NA | CASSLAATMNTEAFF | TGTGCCAGCAGCTTGGCGGCGACGATGAACACTGAAGCTTTCTTT
TRBJ2-1 | few | TRBV18 | TRBD2 | CASSTLAGDYEQFF | TGTGCCAGCTCAACTTTAGCGGGAGATTATGAGCAGTTCTTC
TRBJ2-2 | few | TRBV5-5 | NA | CASSFMGLNTGELFF | TGTGCCAGCAGCTTTATGGGTCTAAACACCGGGGAGCTGTTTTTT
TRBJ2-1 | few | TRBV24-1 | NA | CATSESTGRLYNEQFF | TGTGCCACCAGTGAAAGCACGGGTAGGCTATACAATGAGCAGTTCTTC
TRBJ1-4 | many | TRBV5-5 | NA | CASSLISSTGLFF | TGTGCCAGCAGCTTGATTAGCTCGACAGGACTGTTTTTT
TRBJ2-2 | many | TRBV2 | TRBD2 | CASSEGALAGDDTGELFF | TGTGCCAGCAGTGAAGGCGCACTAGCGGGAGACGACACCGGGGAGCTGTTTTTT
TRBJ2-7 | NA | TRBV7-9 | NA | CASTPLGISYEQYF | TGTGCCAGCACCCCCCTGGGGATCTCCTACGAGCAGTACTTC
TRBJ1-2 | NA | TRBV10-1 | NA | CASSESFEDPTF | TGCGCCAGCAGTGAGTCGTTTGAGGATCCCACCTTC
TRBJ2-2 | NA | TRBV9 | NA | CASSVEAANTGELFF | TGTGCCAGCAGCGTAGAGGCAGCGAACACCGGGGAGCTGTTTTTT
TRBJ2-6 | NA | TRBV11-2 | TRBD2 | CASSHNGLAPSGDNVLTF | TGTGCCAGCAGCCATAACGGACTAGCGCCCTCTGGGGACAACGTCCTGACTTTC
TRBJ2-2 | NA | TRBV6-5 | NA | CASSSVGAGELFF | TGTGCCAGCAGTTCTGTGGGGGCCGGGGAGCTGTTTTTT
TRBJ2-5 | many | TRBV28 | NA | CASSLQGETQYF | TGTGCCAGCAGTCTACAGGGTGAGACCCAGTACTTC
TRBJ2-7 | NA | TRBV7-9 | NA | CASSPRGEQYF | TGTGCCAGCAGCCCCAGGGGCGAGCAGTACTTC
TRBJ2-6 | few | TRBV20-1 | NA | CSAETLGVYSGANVLTF | TGCAGTGCTGAAACATTGGGGGTCTACTCTGGGGCCAACGTCCTGACTTTC
TRBJ2-3 | few | TRBV6-2/TRBV6-3 | NA | CASTFGLQKTTDTQYF | TGTGCCAGTACCTTTGGACTGCAAAAGACTACAGATACGCAGTATTTT
TRBJ2-7 | few | TRBV7-9 | NA | CASSPVALSYEQYF | TGTGCCAGCAGCCCCGTAGCCCTCTCCTACGAGCAGTACTTC
TRBJ2-3 | NA | TRBV9 | TRBD2 | CASSVGTSGRRGTDTQYF | TGTGCCAGCAGCGTAGGGACTAGCGGGAGGAGGGGCACAGATACGCAGTATTTT
TRBJ2-7 | NA | TRBV6-2/TRBV6-3 | NA | CAGSYSVGNYEQYF | TGTGCCGGCAGTTACTCTGTGGGGAATTACGAGCAGTACTTC